The T cell receptor beta chain under discussion was sequenced for a study of control samples from healthy donors and cancer patients. Germline lookup yields CDR1 SEHNR and CDR2 FQNEAQ (reference sequence). Germline trimming cut 3 bases from V and 3 bases from J; bases unmatched to any gene: 10. This CDR3 comprises 17 residues. The assay was immunoSEQ multiplex PCR, and TCRdb's table has in-frame clones only and misses some. The sample contains 150,000 to 200,000 clones, roughly 89% of which appear only once. This TCR was recovered from a woman under 40 in good health. The chain combines TRBV7-9 with TRBJ1-4; 7 bases map to TRBD1. The sample taken for sequencing was blood. CDR3 sequence reads: CASSFTFTTGSNEKLFF. The CDR3 DNA is TGTGCCAGCAGCTTTACGTTCACGACAGGGTCTAATGAAAAACTGTTTTTT.